Below are 17 T cell receptor beta chains sequenced from a single sample in a study of T cells in Graves' hyperthyroidism and ophthalmopathy. The source material, RNA transcripts, was used to amplify TCR beta CDR3 regions. With the HTBI primer set, the TCR CDR3 went through a first round of RT-PCR. TCRdb re-derived calls from the multiplex PCR reads in MiXCR, one entry per CDR3 protein. Of about 300,000 distinct CDR3 sequences listed, 12% to 15% are singletons. Sequenced material: blood. The receptors stem from a woman aged 40 to 50 with Graves' hyperthyroidism.

This clonotype was observed at least ten times. The chain is built from TRBV19 and TRBJ1-5; D remains ambiguous. Germline CDR1 and CDR2: LNHDA and SQIVND (reference sequence). The CDR3 loop spans 13 amino acids. Deletions cut 1 base from V and 7 bases from J, with 8 bases between. This CDR3 is CASSIGGQQPQHF. The CDR3, as DNA: TGTGCCAGTAGTATAGGGGGTCAACAGCCCCAGCATTTT.

This clonotype was seen at least ten times. This rearrangement joins TRBV27 to TRBJ2-7; 9 positions match TRBD2. Unmatched junction bases numbered 5, after V lost 6 bases and J lost 2 bases. The CDR3 runs to 14 residues. Germline V gene sequence: CDR1 MNHEY, CDR2 SMNVEV (reference sequence). As DNA, the CDR3 is TGTGCCAGCAGCTCCGGGACTAGCCCCTACGAGCAGTACTTC. This encodes CASSSGTSPYEQYF.

This clonotype came up a few times. The J gene is TRBJ2-1, the V gene TRBV3-1, with TRBD2 matching over 13 bases. V lost 6 bases and J lost 9; bases outside the gene matches: 11. Germline CDR1 reads LGHDT; CDR2 reads YNNKEL (reference sequence). This CDR3 comprises 16 residues. In DNA, the CDR3 is TGTGCCAGCAGTCTTGGGACTAGCGGGAAGGTCGGTGAGCAGTTCTTC. Its protein is CASSLGTSGKVGEQFF.

The gene calls are TRBV27 and TRBJ2-2, with TRBD1 matching 9 bases. The CDR3 consists of 16 residues. J was trimmed by 4 bases and V by 10 bases; bases with no gene match: 13. CDR1 and CDR2 (germline): MNHEY, SMNVEV (reference sequence). The CDR3 region has the DNA TGTGCCATCTTATCACCGGGACAGGGACGCACCGGGGAGCTGTTTTTT. Amino acid sequence: CAILSPGQGRTGELFF.

This clonotype was counted many times. The chain joins TRBV15 to TRBJ2-3, with TRBD2 matching over 10 bases. Germline trimming cut 3 bases from V and 4 bases from J; bases unmatched to any gene: 7. The CDR3 is made up of 16 amino acids. Germline V gives CDR1 LNHNV, CDR2 YYDKDF (reference sequence). The CDR3 sequence: CATSRASGSRADTQYF. DNA for the CDR3: TGTGCCACCAGCAGGGCTAGCGGGAGTAGGGCAGATACGCAGTATTTT. Full variable domain (outside the CDR3, taken from reference TRBV15 and TRBJ2-3): DAMVIQNPRYQVTQFGKPVTLSCSQTLNHNVMYWYQQKSSQAPKLLFHYYDKDFNNEADTPDNFQSRRPNTSFCFLDIRSPGLGDTAMYLCATSRASGSRADTQYFGPGTRLTVL.

V and J are TRBV19 and TRBJ2-1; D possibly matches TRBD1 or TRBD2 (5 bases each). This CDR3 has 15 residues. In germline, CDR1 is LNHDA, CDR2 SQIVND (reference sequence). The V gene lost 0 bases and the J gene lost 6 bases, with 12 bases spanning the gap. In DNA form, the CDR3 reads TGTGCCAGTAGTATAGATTGGGGGAGCGGCAATGAGCAGTTCTTC. Protein product: CASSIDWGSGNEQFF.

This clonotype has a count of ten or more. DNA for the CDR3: TGTGCCAGCAGTTTGGGGACAGGGAATTCCAATGAGCAGTTCTTC. As protein: CASSLGTGNSNEQFF. The chain uses TRBV28 and TRBJ2-1; 9 positions agree with TRBD1. The CDR3 extends over 15 amino acids. With 3 bases clipped from V and 6 bases from J, the junction kept 6 bases outside the gene matches. In germline, CDR1 is MDHEN, CDR2 SYDVKM.

This clonotype was seen a few times. A read error may explain this, as a much larger clone is one base away. This rearrangement joins TRBV6-1 to TRBJ2-7; TRBD2 agrees at 10 bases. V was clipped by 0 bases and J by 9 bases; unmatched bases: 8. Germline loops: CDR1 MNHNS, CDR2 SASEGT. This CDR3 is 15 amino acids long. CDR3 sequence: CASSEAGLAGERQYF. The CDR3, as DNA: TGTGCCAGCAGTGAAGCGGGCCTAGCGGGAGAAAGGCAGTACTTC.

This clonotype has ten or more counts. V is TRBV29-1 and J is TRBJ2-5, with TRBD2 matching 7 bases. The germline gives CDR1 SQVTM, CDR2 ANQGSEA. J was trimmed by 5 bases and V by 7 bases; bases with no gene match: 10. The CDR3 loop spans 13 amino acids. CDR3: CSAGTKPGETQYF. The CDR3, as DNA: TGCAGCGCAGGGACTAAACCAGGGGAGACCCAGTACTTC.

The chain links TRBV6-1 to TRBJ2-3, with no clear D. V lost 10 bases and J 10 bases, leaving 18 bases between the germline ends. The germline V gene has CDR1 MNHNS and CDR2 SASEGT. The CDR3 covers 12 residues. Here the CDR3 DNA reads TGTGCCACCTTCAGGCGCCCGGTCCCGCAGTATTTT. This gives the protein CATFRRPVPQYF.

The chain recombines TRBV30 with TRBJ1-2, with a weak D call TRBD1 (5 bases). Per germline, CDR1 GTSNPN and CDR2 SVGIG (reference sequence). The CDR3 is 13 amino acids. V dropped 2 bases and J dropped 4 bases, with 11 bases sitting between them. CDR3 bases: TGTGCCTGGAGTTTTGGGGACGGCTATGGCTACACCTTC. Translated: CAWSFGDGYGYTF.

This clonotype was recorded a few times. The genes are TRBV19 and TRBJ2-3, with TRBD2 matching 8 bases. In germline, CDR1 is LNHDA, CDR2 SQIVND (reference sequence). The V segment lost 3 bases and the J segment 7 bases; nucleotides outside the gene matches: 15. The length of the CDR3 is 17 residues. The CDR3 sequence is CASSIGVGRAPVNTQYF. The CDR3 nucleotides are TGTGCCAGTAGTATCGGGGTCGGGAGGGCCCCGGTAAATACGCAGTATTTT.

This clonotype has at least ten counts. Here the CDR3 DNA reads TGTGCCAGCAGTCTCGGCGTAACTGAAGCTTTCTTT. This sequence encodes CASSLGVTEAFF. The chain recombines TRBV11-3 with TRBJ1-1; D is ambiguous. The germline V gene encodes CDR1 SGHNT and CDR2 YENEEA. Between the trimmed V and J ends, which lost 6 bases and 5 bases, there was a span of 10 bases. The CDR3 runs to 12 residues.

This clonotype was recorded many times. V usage is TRBV9 and J usage is TRBJ2-7; a possible D gene is TRBD2 (6 bases). The CDR3 runs 13 residues. The V end was cut by 3 bases, the J end by 3 bases, with 10 bases between. CDR1 and CDR2 (germline): SGDLS, YYNGEE. The CDR3 is CASSAVSGYEQYF. As DNA, the CDR3 is TGTGCCAGCAGCGCCGTTAGCGGCTACGAGCAGTACTTC.

This clonotype was counted at least ten times. A much larger clone sits a single nucleotide away, making a read error possible. The rearrangement links TRBV2 to TRBJ2-7; D remains ambiguous. Trimming shortened V by 6 bases and J by 2 bases, and 2 bases separated the two germline ends. The CDR3 consists of 10 residues. Germline CDR1 SNHLY, CDR2 FYNNEI. CDR3 amino acids: CASSTYEQYF. CDR3 DNA: TGTGCCAGCAGCACCTACGAGCAGTACTTC.

This clonotype came up many times. The chain carries TRBV5-1 and TRBJ2-7, with 12 bases lining up with TRBD2. This CDR3 comprises 14 residues. J lost 6 bases, V lost 5 bases, and 6 bases had no gene match. In germline, CDR1 is SGHRS, CDR2 YFSETQ. The CDR3 DNA is TGCGCCAGCAGTACGACTAGCGGGAGTTCCGAGCAGTACTTC. It codes for CASSTTSGSSEQYF.

This clonotype was recorded many times. The rearrangement links TRBV12-3 or TRBV12-4 to TRBJ2-3; 8 bases match TRBD2. CDR3 size: 15 residues. The V and J ends lost 4 bases and 0 bases, in that order; junction bases with no gene match: 3. The CDR3 DNA is TGTGCCAGCAGTTCCGAGCGGGAGAGCACAGATACGCAGTATTTT. As protein: CASSSERESTDTQYF.